The rows below give T cell receptor beta chains drawn from one sample of a study of blood T cell repertoires in COVID-19. Using immunoSEQ multiplex PCR, the repertoire was profiled, and TCRdb retains in-frame clones only, with some absent. The table includes around 200,000 clones, 75% to 90% detected once. Sequences were obtained from PBMCs or T cells enriched from blood (not recorded which). The source is a woman aged 25 to 45 who had been exposed to COVID-19. Each CDR3 is given with its conserved first and last residue. The D gene is left open where the match is weak. Only part of the rows carry a size: once, few, many, or a class if the clone is expanded.

TRBJ1-1,NA,13,TRBD1,TRBV12-3/TRBV12-4,CASSSPGQGLPFF,TGTGCCAGCAGTTCCCCGGGACAGGGTTTGCCTTTCTTT
TRBJ2-3,NA,16,NA,TRBV11-3,CASSPPVGLTGDTQYF,TGTGCCAGCAGCCCTCCGGTCGGTTTAACCGGAGATACGCAGTATTTT
TRBJ1-3,NA,15,TRBD1,TRBV5-1,CASSYRQDRGDTIYF,TGCGCCAGCAGCTATCGACAGGACAGGGGAGACACCATATATTTT
TRBJ1-2,NA,13,TRBD1,TRBV18,CASSQLPGQSHTF,TGTGCCAGCTCACAACTACCGGGACAGAGCCACACCTTC
TRBJ1-1,NA,16,NA,TRBV5-1,CASSLMAELMNTEAFF,TGCGCCAGCAGCTTGATGGCAGAATTAATGAACACTGAAGCTTTCTTT
TRBJ1-5,NA,13,NA,TRBV5-1,CASRTGLNQPQHF,TGCGCCAGCAGAACAGGGCTCAATCAGCCCCAGCATTTT
TRBJ1-4,NA,16,TRBD1,TRBV7-9,CASSPGQGNTNEKLFF,TGTGCCAGCAGCCCAGGACAGGGGAACACTAATGAAAAACTGTTTTTT
TRBJ1-2,NA,15,NA,TRBV5-6,CASSGRGTGNYGYTF,TGTGCCAGCAGCGGTAGGGGGACCGGTAACTATGGCTACACCTTC
TRBJ2-5,NA,14,NA,TRBV5-6,CASSLDSLRETQYF,TGTGCCAGCAGCTTGGATAGCCTAAGGGAGACCCAGTACTTC
TRBJ1-6,NA,17,NA,TRBV18,CASSPQPGREVNSPLHF,TGTGCCAGCTCACCACAGCCTGGCAGGGAGGTTAATTCACCCCTCCACTTT
TRBJ1-5,NA,15,NA,TRBV6-1,CASSEAGGVNQPQHF,TGTGCCAGCAGTGAAGCGGGAGGGGTGAATCAGCCCCAGCATTTT
TRBJ2-7,NA,14,NA,TRBV11-2,CASSLGSHSYEQYF,TGTGCCAGCAGCTTAGGCTCTCACAGCTACGAGCAGTACTTC
TRBJ1-2,once,15,TRBD1,TRBV19,CASSRWRTGSYGYTF,TGTGCCAGTAGTAGGTGGCGGACAGGTTCCTATGGCTACACCTTC
TRBJ2-1,once,14,NA,TRBV7-3,CASSPATRYNEQFF,TGTGCCAGCAGCCCGGCGACTAGATACAATGAGCAGTTCTTC
TRBJ2-7,NA,16,TRBD2,TRBV5-1,CASSSEERGHPYEQYF,TGCGCCAGCAGCTCAGAGGAGCGGGGGCACCCCTACGAGCAGTACTTC
TRBJ2-5,NA,13,NA,TRBV5-1,CASSLDPRETQYF,TGCGCCAGCAGCTTGGATCCTAGAGAGACCCAGTACTTC
TRBJ1-2,few,11,NA,TRBV29-1,CSVLGTYGYTF,TGCAGCGTTCTCGGGACTTATGGCTACACCTTC
TRBJ2-5,once,14,TRBD2,TRBV5-8,CASRLGGARETQYF,TGTGCCAGCAGACTCGGGGGGGCCCGGGAGACCCAGTACTTC